This TCR beta chain was recovered during a study of cytomegalovirus exposure and HLA in healthy donors. Researchers ran the PCR with 60 Vbeta and 13 Jbeta primers. TCRdb keeps only in-frame clones here, not all; method: immunoSEQ multiplex PCR. The sample lists roughly 200,000 clones; 75% to 90% were seen once. The CDR3 is 14 amino acids. The germline V gene encodes CDR1 MNHEY and CDR2 SVGAGI. The V gene end was trimmed by 3 bases and the J gene end by 1 base; junction bases not matched to a gene: 2. This chain joins TRBV6-5 and TRBJ2-5, with 7 bases identical to TRBD2. Sequenced input: PBMCs. The clonotype originates from a woman aged 40-49 years in good health and CMV-seronegative. This chain's CDR3 is CASSYSGPQETQYF. The CDR3 DNA is TGTGCCAGCAGTTATAGCGGGCCCCAAGAGACCCAGTACTTC.